This entry concerns a single TCR beta chain. This sample is drawn from a study of blood T cell repertoires in COVID-19. Background on the study: The study drew acute and convalescent COVID-19 samples from the United States, Italy and Spain.

TCRdb's copy holds only in-frame clones and misses some; the assay was immunoSEQ multiplex PCR. This sample has about 210,000 clones, with 75% to 90% found just once. The CDR3 has 14 residues. The germline gives CDR1 SGHTA, CDR2 FQGNSA. Trimming took 1 base from V and 10 from J; bases not matched to a gene: 6. The sequence came from a woman in her 30s who had been exposed to COVID-19. The material sequenced was PBMCs or T cells enriched from blood (not recorded which). The V call is TRBV7-2, the J call TRBJ2-1; TRBD2 matches 8 bases. This CDR3 is CASSLDRGTREQFF. Written as DNA, the CDR3 is TGTGCCAGCAGCTTAGACCGGGGGACTAGGGAGCAGTTCTTC.